These T cell receptor beta chains were read from a single sample in a study of read filtering for tumor transcriptome and immune sequencing. MiXCR, applied by TCRdb to the reads, yields one record per CDR3 protein. This sample carries roughly 130,000 distinct CDR3 sequences, around 13% of them seen once, and the ten largest clones take approximately 9.9%. Sequenced: a population of CD138-negative cells sorted from bone marrow. Receptor source: a donor at least 40 years old with multiple myeloma. CDR3s include the opening cysteine and the closing phenylalanine or tryptophan. A D gene is named only where the DNA matches it firmly. Some rows mark clone size as missing; the rest say once, few, many or name a class of expanded clone.

j_gene,d_gene,v_gene,abundance,CDR3aa,CDR3nt
TRBJ2-1,-,TRBV15,-,CATSLTLRLLHNEQFF,TGTGCCACCAGCCTGACCCTGAGACTTCTCCACAATGAGCAGTTCTTC
TRBJ2-7,-,TRBV6-6,many,CASRPLRQTYEQYF,TGTGCCAGCAGACCGCTACGACAGACCTACGAGCAGTACTTC
TRBJ2-5,TRBD2,TRBV20-1,many,CSAIAGVETQYF,TGCAGTGCTATAGCGGGAGTAGAGACCCAGTACTTC
TRBJ2-7,TRBD1,TRBV20-1,-,CSATGQPNSYEQYF,TGCAGTGCTACGGGACAGCCAAACTCCTACGAGCAGTACTTC
TRBJ2-1,TRBD1,TRBV10-3,many,CAIRDRVNEQFF,TGTGCCATCCGGGACAGGGTGAATGAGCAGTTCTTC
TRBJ1-5,TRBD1,TRBV28,many,CASSPGGTGTVSQPQHF,TGTGCCAGCAGTCCTGGGGGGACCGGGACAGTCTCTCAGCCCCAGCATTTT
TRBJ2-5,-,TRBV11-2,many,CASSLDRGPQETQYF,TGTGCCAGCAGCTTAGACCGGGGACCACAAGAGACCCAGTACTTC
TRBJ2-3,TRBD2,TRBV20-1,-,CSAAVSSGGSSTDTQYF,TGCAGTGCTGCGGTATCTAGCGGGGGGTCCAGCACAGATACGCAGTATTTT
TRBJ2-3,-,TRBV12-3/TRBV12-4,few,CASSTSSVGTQYF,TGTGCCAGCAGTACCTCTAGCGTCGGGACGCAGTATTTT
TRBJ2-1,-,TRBV3-1,-,CASCQDPRVTFQFF,TGTGCCAGCTGCCAAGACCCGCGTGTGACGTTCCAGTTCTTC
TRBJ2-3,-,TRBV2,many,CASSGGRFRTDTQYF,TGTGCCAGCAGTGGAGGCAGGTTCAGGACAGATACGCAGTATTTT
TRBJ2-3,-,TRBV20-1,many,CSASSLAGPRTDTQYF,TGCAGTGCTAGCTCCCTCGCGGGACCCCGGACAGATACGCAGTATTTT
TRBJ2-2,-,TRBV11-1,many,CASSLTGRNTGELFF,TGTGCCAGCAGCTTAACTGGAAGGAACACCGGGGAGCTGTTTTTT
TRBJ2-1,-,TRBV4-1,many,CASSQEFSPTGKQFF,TGCGCCAGCAGCCAAGAGTTTTCTCCGACGGGAAAGCAGTTCTTC
TRBJ2-1,-,TRBV5-1,many,CASSLQGYGGNEQFF,TGCGCCAGCAGCCTACAGGGGTACGGGGGCAATGAGCAGTTCTTC
TRBJ2-3,-,TRBV5-1,few,CASSLGFVSETDTQYF,TGCGCCAGCAGCTTGGGTTTCGTCTCAGAAACAGATACGCAGTATTTT
TRBJ1-5,TRBD1,TRBV28,many,CASSLSRGTGGSNQPQHF,TGTGCCAGCAGTTTATCACGGGGGACAGGTGGGAGCAATCAGCCCCAGCATTTT
TRBJ2-3,TRBD2,TRBV7-2,few,CASSRLAGGQNTQYF,TGTGCCAGCAGCCGACTAGCGGGGGGGCAAAATACGCAGTATTTT
TRBJ2-7,TRBD1,TRBV20-1,many,CSASRDSSYEQYF,TGCAGTGCTTCCCGGGACAGCTCCTACGAGCAGTACTTC
TRBJ1-5,TRBD1,TRBV20-1,many,CSANDRVGNQPQHF,TGCAGTGCTAACGACAGGGTTGGCAATCAGCCCCAGCATTTT
TRBJ1-6,-,TRBV19,many,CASSIVDRIGSPLHF,TGTGCCAGTAGTATAGTAGACAGAATTGGTTCACCCCTCCACTTT
TRBJ2-1,-,TRBV7-8,many,CASSLQTSSYNEQFF,TGTGCCAGCAGCTTACAGACTAGCTCCTACAATGAGCAGTTCTTC
TRBJ2-1,TRBD2,TRBV7-2,few,CASSLSGTSGREQFF,TGTGCCAGCAGCTTATCTGGGACTAGCGGGAGAGAGCAGTTCTTC
TRBJ1-1,-,TRBV7-8,many,CASSPPGSMNTEAFF,TGTGCCAGCAGCCCCCCGGGATCCATGAACACTGAAGCTTTCTTT
TRBJ2-2,-,TRBV5-6,few,CASSFHVRLANTGELFF,TGTGCCAGCAGCTTTCATGTCCGGCTAGCAAACACCGGGGAGCTGTTTTTT
TRBJ2-2,TRBD2,TRBV9,many,CASSPGLAGDGGELFF,TGTGCCAGCAGCCCGGGACTAGCGGGAGATGGCGGGGAGCTGTTTTTT
TRBJ2-2,-,TRBV4-1,-,CASSRFQGGNTGELFF,TGCGCCAGCAGCCGATTTCAGGGAGGGAACACCGGGGAGCTGTTTTTT
TRBJ1-5,TRBD1,TRBV4-2,many,CASSQGERTGRSNQPQHF,TGTGCCAGCAGCCAAGGTGAGAGGACAGGGAGGAGCAATCAGCCCCAGCATTTT
TRBJ2-2,-,TRBV11-1,-,CAISLQGVGELFF,TGTGCCATCAGCCTACAGGGAGTCGGGGAGCTGTTTTTT
TRBJ1-2,-,TRBV7-9,many,CASSLMGSLPYGYTF,TGTGCCAGCAGCTTAATGGGGAGCCTCCCCTATGGCTACACCTTC
TRBJ2-3,-,TRBV20-1,few,CSAREQHTQYF,TGCAGTGCTAGAGAGCAACATACGCAGTATTTT
TRBJ1-1,-,TRBV7-2,many,CASSAFRGFNTEAFF,TGTGCCAGCAGCGCCTTCAGAGGCTTCAACACTGAAGCTTTCTTT
TRBJ1-4,TRBD1,TRBV6-6,many,CASSSGTGGFANEKLFF,TGTGCCAGCAGCTCCGGGACAGGGGGCTTCGCTAATGAAAAACTGTTTTTT
TRBJ2-5,-,TRBV6-5,-,CASRGLQETQYF,TGTGCCAGCAGAGGGCTTCAAGAGACCCAGTACTTC
TRBJ2-3,TRBD2,TRBV29-1,many,CSVEFSGSAQYF,TGCAGCGTTGAGTTTAGCGGGAGTGCGCAGTATTTT
TRBJ2-3,-,TRBV2,-,CASRPPGLGKSGTQYF,TGTGCCAGCAGACCCCCAGGGTTAGGGAAAAGCGGTACGCAGTATTTT
TRBJ2-1,-,TRBV7-3,many,CASSLAPGAPNEQFF,TGTGCCAGCAGCTTAGCACCGGGGGCCCCAAATGAGCAGTTCTTC
TRBJ2-7,-,TRBV6-5,many,CASSYSIGDLYEQYF,TGTGCCAGCAGTTACTCGATCGGGGACCTCTACGAGCAGTACTTC
TRBJ2-1,-,TRBV3-1,many,CASSQDRVAWFF,TGTGCCAGCAGCCAAGATCGGGTAGCGTGGTTCTTC
TRBJ2-5,-,TRBV5-1,many,CASSETGEGETQYF,TGCGCCAGCAGCGAAACGGGAGAGGGAGAGACCCAGTACTTC